A selection of T cell receptor beta chains follows, all from one sample in a study of blood T cell dynamics during melanoma immunotherapy. Measured with immunoSEQ multiplex PCR; TCRdb has only the in-frame clones, and not every one. The table has under 20,000 clones, about 83% seen once; the top ten hold about 7.6%. Source: blood, taken from a patient treated with checkpoint blockade. The origin of the receptors is a human donor with melanoma. CDR3s include the opening cysteine and the closing phenylalanine or tryptophan. The D gene is left open where the match is weak. Not every row has a clone size; where given, it reads once, few, many or a size class.

>TRBJ2-5|TRBD1|once|TRBV2|13
CASRRDSQETQYF
TGTGCCAGCAGGAGGGACAGTCAAGAGACCCAGTACTTC
>TRBJ2-3|.|.|TRBV10-3|13
CAIKVCGADTQYF
TGTGCCATCAAAGTATGCGGCGCAGATACGCAGTATTTT
>TRBJ2-5|TRBD2|.|TRBV28|15
CASSSSGRARETQYF
TGTGCCAGCAGTTCTAGCGGGAGGGCCCGGGAGACCCAGTACTTC
>TRBJ1-2|.|.|TRBV2|15
CASSGDGGPGDGYTF
TGTGCCAGCAGTGGGGACGGGGGACCTGGGGATGGCTACACCTTC
>TRBJ2-5|.|.|TRBV7-3|14
CASSLTPSVETQYF
TGTGCCAGCAGCTTAACACCCTCGGTAGAGACCCAGTACTTC
>TRBJ2-2|.|few|TRBV29-1|12
CSVGQNTGELFF
TGCAGCGTTGGACAGAACACCGGGGAGCTGTTTTTT
>TRBJ2-2|.|.|TRBV7-9|14
CASSFVSGVGELFF
TGTGCCAGCAGCTTCGTCTCGGGCGTCGGGGAGCTGTTTTTT
>TRBJ2-5|.|.|TRBV4-2|16
CASSRQPGLELETQYF
TGTGCCAGCAGTCGCCAACCGGGACTCGAGCTAGAGACCCAGTACTTC
>TRBJ1-2|.|.|TRBV6-5|14
CASSRSGGHYGYTF
TGTGCCAGCTCCCGTTCGGGGGGCCACTATGGCTACACCTTC
>TRBJ1-5|TRBD1|few|TRBV5-3|14
CARSRWTGDQPQHF
TGTGCCAGAAGCCGCTGGACAGGGGACCAGCCCCAGCATTTT
>TRBJ2-3|.|.|TRBV10-3|14
CAISEGSLADTQYF
TGTGCCATCAGTGAGGGCTCGCTCGCAGATACGCAGTATTTT
>TRBJ1-1|TRBD1|.|TRBV18|14
CASSRDRRNTEAFF
TGTGCCAGCTCACGGGACAGGCGGAACACTGAAGCTTTCTTT
>TRBJ2-3|TRBD2|.|TRBV9|15
CASSPPGGHTDTQYF
TGTGCCAGCAGTCCCCCGGGGGGGCACACAGATACGCAGTATTTT
>TRBJ1-1|.|.|TRBV11-2|14
CASSRDTVKTEAFF
TGTGCCAGCAGCCGGGACACTGTAAAGACTGAAGCTTTCTTT
>TRBJ2-4|.|.|TRBV5-6|14
CASSNQIAKNIQYF
TGTGCCAGCAGCAACCAGATAGCCAAAAACATTCAGTACTTC
>TRBJ2-3|.|.|TRBV28|13
CASSRETTDTQYF
TGTGCCAGCAGCCGGGAAACCACAGATACGCAGTATTTT
>TRBJ2-5|TRBD1|once|TRBV13|15
CASSLRTGGRETQYF
TGTGCCAGCAGCTTACGGACAGGGGGCCGGGAGACCCAGTACTTC